This T cell receptor (beta chain) was identified during a study of shared clonotypes between healthy human individuals. Study as a whole: A few men and a couple of women, aged 18 to 49, were donors. The study, taken as a whole, reports: For sorted subsets, rarefaction showed incomplete sequencing despite large depth. Clonotypes which were not shared had lower generation probabilities than clonotypes that all four donors shared. Estimated richness was generally greater in naive than memory subsets.

The CDR3 has 13 amino acids. Trimming shortened V by 5 bases and J by 4 bases, and 12 bases separated the two germline ends. Germline CDR1 MNHNS, CDR2 SASEGT. Assay used: immunoSEQ multiplex PCR; TCRdb lists only in-frame clones, some missing. The top ten hold around 1.1% of the sample, which has about 2 million clones, about 95% seen once. Terminally differentiated effector memory CD45RA+ cells were left out of the naive CD8 fraction, which was CD45RO-negative and positively selected for CCR7. As for this clone: What it recognizes is unknown.

Material for sequencing was naive CD8+ T cells sorted from blood. This receptor was obtained from a man aged 18 to 30 in good health. This chain connects TRBV6-1 to TRBJ2-7, with D possibly being TRBD2 (5 bases). CDR3 in amino acids: CASSLVRGYEQYF. The CDR3 nucleotides are TGTGCCAGCAGTCTAGTACGGGGTTACGAGCAGTACTTC.